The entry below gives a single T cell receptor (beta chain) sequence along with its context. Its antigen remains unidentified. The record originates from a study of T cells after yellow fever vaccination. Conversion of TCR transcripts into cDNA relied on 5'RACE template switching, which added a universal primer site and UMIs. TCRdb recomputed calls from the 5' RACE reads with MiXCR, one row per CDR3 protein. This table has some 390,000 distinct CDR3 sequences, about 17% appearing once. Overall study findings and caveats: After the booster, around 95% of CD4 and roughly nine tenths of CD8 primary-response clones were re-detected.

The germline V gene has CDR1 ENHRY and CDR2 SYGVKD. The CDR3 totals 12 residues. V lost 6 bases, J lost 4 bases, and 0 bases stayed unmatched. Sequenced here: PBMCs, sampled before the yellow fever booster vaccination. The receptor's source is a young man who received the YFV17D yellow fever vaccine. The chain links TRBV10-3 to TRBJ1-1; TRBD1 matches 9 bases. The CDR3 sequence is CAIRDRGTEAFF. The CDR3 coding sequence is TGTGCCATCAGGGACAGGGGCACTGAAGCTTTCTTT.